Listed here are 21 T cell receptor beta chains from one sample, sequenced in a study of OX40 agonist ivuxolimab in advanced cancers. Sequencing was performed with immunoSEQ multiplex PCR; in TCRdb, only in-frame clones are kept and a portion is missing. This sample has 25,000 or so clones, with around 78% found just once. The sequenced sample was CD4+ or CD8+ T cells sorted from blood, obtained in a trial of the OX40 agonist ivuxolimab. The source of these receptors is an adult with an advanced solid tumor such as melanoma, head and neck, liver or kidney cancer.

The V call is TRBV28, the J call TRBJ2-4; D gene uncertain. The V end lost 5 bases, the J end lost 5 bases, and 19 bases lay between the germline ends. CDR3 length equals 16 residues. Germline-derived CDR1 and CDR2 are MDHEN and SYDVKM. The CDR3 DNA reads TGTGCCAGCAGTCCCCTAGAGGAATCGGTCGAAAACATTCAGTACTTC. It translates to CASSPLEESVENIQYF.

In its sample, this clone was seen once. This chain links TRBV14 with TRBJ2-2; D may match TRBD1 or TRBD2 (6 bases each). Germline CDR1 is SGHDN and CDR2 is FVKESK. V dropped 3 bases and J dropped 2 bases, with 13 bases sitting between them. This CDR3 is built from 16 residues. CDR3 in amino acids: CASSHVEGHNTGELFF. In DNA, the CDR3 is TGTGCCAGCAGCCATGTGGAGGGACACAACACCGGGGAGCTGTTTTTT.

V and J are TRBV7-9 and TRBJ2-5, with 8 nucleotides matching TRBD1. J gave up 1 base and V 6 bases, and 10 bases lay outside the gene matches. This CDR3 has 16 residues. Germline V CDR1 and CDR2: SEHNR, FQNEAQ (reference sequence). CDR3 coding DNA: TGTGCCAGCAGGCTCATTGGGCAGGGGGCCCAAGAGACCCAGTACTTC. This translates into CASRLIGQGAQETQYF.

The rearrangement links TRBV6-5 to TRBJ2-1; 7 positions agree with TRBD1. The CDR3 runs 15 residues. CDR1 is MNHEY and CDR2 is SVGAGI in the germline V gene. V shed 6 bases, J shed 0 bases, and the junction held 5 bases outside the gene matches. The CDR3 DNA reads as TGTGCCAGCAGGATGACAGGGTCCTCCTACAATGAGCAGTTCTTC. This codes for CASRMTGSSYNEQFF.

The rearrangement uses TRBV6-5 and TRBJ1-2, with D tentatively TRBD1 (5 bases). The germline gives CDR1 MNHEY, CDR2 SVGAGI. The CDR3 extends over 13 amino acids. Trimming shortened V by 2 bases and J by 4 bases, and 8 bases separated the two germline ends. The CDR3 DNA sequence: TGTGCCAGCAGTTACGGGGGTTTCTATGGCTACACCTTC. Translation gives CASSYGGFYGYTF.

DNA of the CDR3: TGTGCCAGCAGCTCGCCGGACAGGGCTAATGGCTACACCTTC. This gives the protein CASSSPDRANGYTF. The gene calls are TRBV7-9 and TRBJ1-2, with 8 bases fitting TRBD1. CDR3 length: 14 residues. V lost 4 bases to trimming and J lost 6 bases; unmatched junction nucleotides: 7. Looked up from germline, CDR1 is SEHNR and CDR2 is FQNEAQ (reference sequence).

Within the sample, this clone is medium-sized. The chain employs TRBV6-5 and TRBJ1-1, with unresolved D. Germline V gene data show CDR1 as MNHEY and CDR2 as SVGAGI. The V end lost 2 bases, the J end lost 2 bases, and 6 bases lay between the germline ends. The CDR3 is made up of 13 amino acids. CDR3 nucleotide sequence: TGTGCCAGCAGTTACGCGGATAACACTGAAGCTTTCTTT. This translates into CASSYADNTEAFF.

The chain combines TRBV28 with TRBJ2-7; 7 nucleotides line up with TRBD1. Germline CDR1 MDHEN, CDR2 SYDVKM. V shed 6 bases and J 1 base; nucleotides not matched to a gene: 9. The CDR3 spans 15 residues. CDR3 sequence reads: CASSSPLDRSYEQYF. In DNA form, the CDR3 reads TGTGCCAGCAGCTCACCCTTGGACAGGTCCTACGAGCAGTACTTC.

This clone has only one observation. The rearrangement joins TRBV5-6 to TRBJ2-7; the D gene could be TRBD1 or TRBD2 (5 bases each). Germline CDR1 and CDR2: SGHDT and YYEEEE. The CDR3 is 14 amino acids. Trimming cost V 0 bases and J 2 bases, with 9 bases left between them. The CDR3 sequence: CASSLGTGPYEQYF. For the CDR3, the DNA is TGTGCCAGCAGCTTGGGTACGGGGCCCTACGAGCAGTACTTC.

The rearrangement uses TRBV6-5 and TRBJ1-6; D might be TRBD1 (5 bases). This CDR3 contains 14 residues. The ends were cut back, 5 bases at V and 5 bases at J, with 10 bases in the middle. Germline lookup yields CDR1 MNHEY and CDR2 SVGAGI. The CDR3 sequence is CASSRGEDNSPLHF. The CDR3 DNA reads as TGTGCCAGCAGTAGGGGCGAGGATAATTCACCCCTCCACTTT.

The CDR3 DNA is TGTGCCAGCGGGGACAGTTACGAGCAGTACTTC. Translated, it gives CASGDSYEQYF. This sequence joins TRBV2 and TRBJ2-7; the match to TRBD1 covers 7 bases. Germline CDR1 is SNHLY and CDR2 is FYNNEI. CDR3 size: 11 residues. The V segment lost 8 bases and the J segment 4 bases; nucleotides outside the gene matches: 2.

There are a few counts of this clone. The chain recombines TRBV21-1 with TRBJ2-5. TRBV21-1 is described as a pseudogene. The CDR3 runs 8 residues. CDR3 loop: CARETQYF. The CDR3 DNA reads TGTGCCAGGGAGACCCAGTACTTC.

V and J are TRBV27 and TRBJ2-7; D unresolved. This CDR3 spans 12 amino acids. Per the germline V gene, CDR1 is MNHEY and CDR2 is SMNVEV (reference sequence). V shed 7 bases and J shed 6 bases, with 13 bases lying between them. CDR3 nucleotides: TGTGCCAGCAAAAGTTGGGGATCCGAGCAGTACTTC. Protein product: CASKSWGSEQYF.

The rearrangement links TRBV5-1 to TRBJ2-1, with D perhaps being TRBD1 or TRBD2 (6 bases each). V lost 0 bases and J 3 bases, leaving 13 bases between the germline ends. Germline CDR1 reads SGHRS; CDR2 reads YFSETQ. There are 16 residues in the CDR3. The CDR3 nucleotides read TGCGCCAGCAGCTTGGGGAGGGGGGCTGACTACAATGAGCAGTTCTTC. It codes for CASSLGRGADYNEQFF.

The chain is built from TRBV6-4 and TRBJ2-3; 12 nucleotides agree with TRBD2. The CDR3 sequence is 15 residues long. V gave up 4 bases and J gave up 1 base; unmatched junction bases: 0. Germline V gives CDR1 MRHNA, CDR2 SNTAGT. The CDR3 loop reads CASSASGGGTDTQYF. In DNA, the CDR3 is TGTGCCAGCAGTGCTAGCGGGGGGGGCACAGATACGCAGTATTTT.

J is TRBJ2-5 and V is TRBV28; a weak D match, TRBD1 (6 bases). This CDR3 region has 15 residues. The germline V gene encodes CDR1 MDHEN and CDR2 SYDVKM. The V end was cut by 3 bases, the J end by 1 base, with 12 bases between. The CDR3 bases are TGTGCCAGCAGTTTGGAGGACAGCCTCCAAGAGACCCAGTACTTC. As protein: CASSLEDSLQETQYF. The variable domain in full, completed from reference TRBV28 and TRBJ2-5, reads DVKVTQSSRYLVKRTGEKVFLECVQDMDHENMFWYRQDPGLGLRLIYFSYDVKMKEKGDIPEGYSVSREKKERFSLILESASTNQTSMYLCASSLEDSLQETQYFGPGTRLLVL.

The J gene is TRBJ1-3, the V gene TRBV7-9; D is ambiguous. This CDR3 spans 15 amino acids. Trimming shortened V by 5 bases and J by 0 bases, and 11 bases separated the two germline ends. The germline CDR1 and CDR2 sequences are SEHNR and FQNEAQ (reference sequence). CDR3: CASSQDRLSGNTIYF. Written as DNA, the CDR3 is TGTGCCAGCAGCCAGGACCGTCTCTCTGGAAACACCATATATTTT.

The rearrangement uses TRBV27 and TRBJ2-1; 7 nucleotides agree with TRBD2. The V gene's germline CDR1 is MNHEY and CDR2 SMNVEV (reference sequence). V shed 1 base and J 5 bases; nucleotides not matched to a gene: 8. The CDR3 runs 16 residues. CDR3 region: CASSLYSGGGNNEQFF. The CDR3 bases are TGTGCCAGCAGTTTATATTCCGGGGGAGGGAACAATGAGCAGTTCTTC.

This clone is judged medium-sized (0.01 to 0.1%). The gene calls are TRBV7-6 and TRBJ1-3; D is uncertain. The V end was cut by 4 bases, the J end by 3 bases, with 16 bases between. Per the germline V gene, CDR1 is SGHVS and CDR2 is FNYEAQ. The CDR3 is 16 amino acids. CDR3 amino acids: CASSSEGNLYGNTIYF. CDR3 DNA sequence: TGTGCCAGCAGCTCAGAAGGGAATCTGTATGGAAACACCATATATTTT.

This chain uses TRBV6-1 with TRBJ2-5, with D perhaps being TRBD1 or TRBD2 (5 bases each). This CDR3 is built from 15 residues. Germline V gene lookup returns CDR1 MNHNS and CDR2 SASEGT. V lost 3 bases and J lost 4, with 15 bases in between. This chain's CDR3 is CASSDGQGGGETQYF. CDR3 DNA: TGTGCCAGCAGTGATGGCCAGGGTGGGGGAGAGACCCAGTACTTC.

This clone was detected only a few times. V and J are TRBV10-3 and TRBJ2-7; D is unclear. The V gene lost 7 bases and the J gene lost 2 bases, with 12 bases spanning the gap. CDR3 size: 13 residues. Germline assignment: CDR1 ENHRY and CDR2 SYGVKD. This chain's CDR3 is CAIKSSTTYEQYF. The CDR3 DNA reads as TGTGCCATCAAGAGTTCTACCACCTACGAGCAGTACTTC.